A single sample is the source of the 23 T cell receptor beta chains below, sequenced in a study of blood T cell repertoires in COVID-19. Sequencing was performed with immunoSEQ multiplex PCR; in TCRdb, only in-frame clones are kept and a portion is missing. The table records more than 85,000 clones, roughly 84% of them present only once. Sequenced: peripheral blood. The receptors come from a woman at least 80 years old with active or convalescent COVID-19.

The gene calls are TRBV4-2 and TRBJ2-7; 7 bases are a match to TRBD1. V dropped 1 base and J dropped 3; count of bases not matched to a gene: 9. The CDR3 has 16 amino acids. CDR1 and CDR2 (germline): LGHNA, YNFKEQ. DNA for the CDR3: TGTGCCAGCAGCCAAGCGAGGACAGGAGTTTTCTACGAGCAGTACTTC. Residues: CASSQARTGVFYEQYF.

The sample holds one count of this clone. This chain connects TRBV28 to TRBJ1-1; a possible D gene is TRBD1 (5 bases). The V gene's germline CDR1 is MDHEN and CDR2 SYDVKM. The CDR3 has 16 residues. With 5 bases removed from V and 0 bases from J, the gap between germline ends came to 16 bases. The CDR3 region has the DNA TGTGCCAGCAGTACTTTGGGGTGGGGCATGAACACTGAAGCTTTCTTT. Translated, it gives CASSTLGWGMNTEAFF.

The chain couples TRBV28 to TRBJ1-5; D not resolved. The CDR3 consists of 14 residues. Trimming stripped 2 bases from V and 2 bases from J, with 7 bases between. Germline V CDR1 and CDR2: MDHEN, SYDVKM. The CDR3 loop reads CASSLLSGNQPQHF. The CDR3 nucleotides read TGTGCCAGCAGTTTACTAAGTGGCAATCAGCCCCAGCATTTT.

The chain couples TRBV10-3 to TRBJ2-1, with unresolved D. Per germline, CDR1 ENHRY and CDR2 SYGVKD. V was pared by 4 bases and J by 6 bases, with 10 bases between. The CDR3 has 13 amino acids. The CDR3 protein is CAISVSTGNEQFF. The CDR3 DNA reads as TGTGCCATCAGTGTCTCGACTGGCAATGAGCAGTTCTTC.

In nucleotides, the CDR3 is TGTGCCAGCAGCCAAGTACTCCTAGCGGGCCAAGAGACCCAGTACTTC. Its protein product is CASSQVLLAGQETQYF. The chain joins TRBV3-1 (or the pseudogene TRBV3-2) to TRBJ2-5, with 8 bases aligning to TRBD2. Germline CDR1 reads LGHDT; CDR2 reads YNNKEL (reference sequence). Trimming cost V 1 base and J 1 base; bases outside gene matches: 5. The CDR3 spans 16 residues.

This clone was seen just once. V usage is TRBV6-5 and J usage is TRBJ2-1, with 7 nucleotides matching TRBD1. The V gene's germline CDR1 is MNHEY and CDR2 SVGAGI. Trimming cost V 6 bases and J 7 bases; bases outside gene matches: 9. The CDR3 is 14 residues long. The CDR3 sequence: CASSPKGAGNEQFF. The CDR3, as DNA: TGTGCCAGCAGCCCCAAGGGGGCGGGTAATGAGCAGTTCTTC.

This chain joins TRBV6-5 and TRBJ1-2; D unclear. Deletions cut 6 bases from V and 3 bases from J, with 11 bases between. The CDR3 length is 13 residues. CDR1 is MNHEY and CDR2 is SVGAGI in the germline V gene. CDR3 bases: TGTGCCAGCAGGGTGGGCACTGACTATGGCTACACCTTC. Translation: CASRVGTDYGYTF.

The rearrangement joins TRBV9 to TRBJ1-4; 9 bases fit TRBD1. Germline lookup yields CDR1 SGDLS and CDR2 YYNGEE. The CDR3 runs to 15 residues. After removal of 4 bases from V and 8 bases from J, the junction contained 9 bases not matched to a gene. Written as DNA, the CDR3 is TGTGCCAGCAGCATCGGACAGGGGTATAGGGAAAAACTGTTTTTT. As protein: CASSIGQGYREKLFF.

This sequence joins TRBV27 and TRBJ1-3; 9 bases fit TRBD1. V lost 5 bases, J lost 6 bases, and 8 bases stayed unmatched. This CDR3 region has 15 residues. Germline loops: CDR1 MNHEY, CDR2 SMNVEV (reference sequence). Written as DNA, the CDR3 is TGTGCCAGCAGTCGAACAGGGGGCCCGGAAAACACCATATATTTT. It is translated as CASSRTGGPENTIYF.

This clone was picked up one time. The V and J genes are TRBV29-1 and TRBJ1-6; 9 bases map to TRBD1. Germline V CDR1 and CDR2: SQVTM, ANQGSEA. The CDR3 has 16 residues. The V and J ends lost 2 bases and 5 bases, in that order; junction bases with no gene match: 7. The CDR3 sequence is CSVEQVQGADNSPLHF. CDR3 DNA sequence: TGCAGCGTTGAACAGGTACAGGGGGCCGATAATTCACCCCTCCACTTT.

This chain connects TRBV9 to TRBJ1-1, with 8 bases identical to TRBD1. The V and J ends lost 4 bases and 1 base, in that order; junction bases with no gene match: 3. The CDR3 spans 14 residues. Germline V CDR1 and CDR2: SGDLS, YYNGEE. Here the CDR3 reads CASSLTGGNTEAFF. CDR3 in DNA: TGTGCCAGCAGCTTAACAGGGGGGAACACTGAAGCTTTCTTT. The full variable domain, rest sourced from reference TRBV9 and TRBJ1-1, is DSGVTQTPKHLITATGQRVTLRCSPRSGDLSVYWYQQSLDQGLQFLIQYYNGEERAKGNILERFSAQQFPDLHSELNLSSLELGDSALYFCASSLTGGNTEAFFGQGTRLTVV.

The rearrangement uses TRBV6-5 and TRBJ1-5; TRBD1 aligns across 8 bases. There are 14 residues in the CDR3. Germline V gene lookup returns CDR1 MNHEY and CDR2 SVGAGI. V was clipped by 6 bases and J by 5 bases; unmatched bases: 6. CDR3 in DNA: TGTGCCAGCAGCTCACAGGGGGGCCATCAGCCCCAGCATTTT. As protein: CASSSQGGHQPQHF.

V usage is TRBV19 and J usage is TRBJ1-1; D not certain. Germline V gene data show CDR1 as LNHDA and CDR2 as SQIVND (reference sequence). CDR3 length equals 16 residues. The germline V and J ends were trimmed by 2 bases and 1 base, with 14 bases remaining between them. As DNA, the CDR3 is TGTGCCAGTAGTATATGGTCGGGGAAGGAGAACACTGAAGCTTTCTTT. The encoded protein is CASSIWSGKENTEAFF.

The genes are TRBV18 and TRBJ1-1, with D unresolved. Per germline, CDR1 KGHSH and CDR2 LQKENI. The CDR3 has 12 residues. V was trimmed by 0 bases and J by 8 bases, leaving 7 bases between them. This chain's CDR3 is CASSPPGGEAFF. CDR3 nucleotide sequence: TGTGCCAGCTCACCACCCGGAGGAGAAGCTTTCTTT.

This clone has only a few counts. The CDR3 loop is CASSDSLTGWNEKLFF. In DNA form, the CDR3 reads TGTGCCAGCAGCGACTCGTTGACAGGGTGGAATGAAAAACTGTTTTTT. This chain links TRBV25-1 with TRBJ1-4; 7 bases fit TRBD1. J lost 5 bases, V lost 6 bases, and 12 bases had no gene match. The CDR3 consists of 16 residues. Germline values: CDR1 MGHDK, CDR2 SYGVNS.

The chain joins TRBV21-1 to TRBJ2-7; TRBD2 was called by the table and not checked on the DNA. TRBV21-1 is a listed pseudogene. CDR3 length: 16 residues. The CDR3 reads CASSKRLAAHSYEQYF. CDR3 nucleotides: TGTGCCAGCAGCAAGAGACTAGCAGCACACTCCTACGAGCAGTACTTC.

The chain combines TRBV6-5 with TRBJ1-5; D gene uncertain. CDR3 length equals 14 residues. Between the trimmed V and J ends, which lost 2 bases and 6 bases, there was a span of 11 bases. Germline V gene lookup returns CDR1 MNHEY and CDR2 SVGAGI. The CDR3 bases are TGTGCCAGCAGTTACGGAGGTGTGAGTCAGCCCCAGCATTTT. It translates to CASSYGGVSQPQHF.

V and J are TRBV24-1 and TRBJ1-1, with D uncertain. The V end lost 5 bases, the J end lost 0 bases, and 6 bases lay between the germline ends. CDR3 length equals 13 residues. CDR1 KGHDR and CDR2 SFDVKD come from the germline V gene. CDR3 bases: TGTGCCACCAGTGCGTCTCTGAACACTGAAGCTTTCTTT. Protein product: CATSASLNTEAFF.

The count of this clone is one. The chain carries TRBV27 and TRBJ2-1; TRBD2 matches at 7 bases. With V trimmed by 7 bases and J by 0 bases, 6 bases remained unmatched. CDR1 and CDR2 (germline): MNHEY, SMNVEV (reference sequence). This CDR3 is built from 15 residues. The CDR3 DNA reads TGTGCCAGCAAGCTACTAGCGAGCTCCTACAATGAGCAGTTCTTC. It encodes CASKLLASSYNEQFF.

The chain employs TRBV6-5 and TRBJ2-7; D uncertain. There are 13 residues in the CDR3. The ends were cut back, 5 bases at V and 2 bases at J, with 10 bases in the middle. Germline CDR1 reads MNHEY; CDR2 reads SVGAGI. DNA for the CDR3: TGTGCCAGCAGTCAGACTTATACCTACGAGCAGTACTTC. Its translation is CASSQTYTYEQYF.

The chain uses TRBV5-1 and TRBJ2-1; possibly TRBD2 for D (6 bases). The germline V gene encodes CDR1 SGHRS and CDR2 YFSETQ. CDR3 length equals 12 residues. Trimming took off 7 bases at V and 10 bases at J, with 15 bases between the two ends. The chain's CDR3 is CASSSGEIEQFF. CDR3 nucleotide sequence: TGCGCCAGCTCTTCGGGAGAGATCGAGCAGTTCTTC.

This chain uses TRBV30 with TRBJ1-1; the D gene is possibly TRBD1 (6 bases). Germline CDR1 GTSNPN, CDR2 SVGIG (reference sequence). Trimming stripped 7 bases from V and 6 bases from J, with 21 bases between. This CDR3 is built from 14 residues. CDR3 region: CASRASQGAAEAFF. In DNA, the CDR3 is TGTGCCTCCCGGGCTTCACAGGGCGCTGCTGAAGCTTTCTTT.

The V and J genes are TRBV19 and TRBJ2-2; possibly TRBD2 for D (8 bases). V lost 5 bases and J lost 7, with 17 bases in between. The CDR3 has 15 amino acids. CDR1 is LNHDA, CDR2 SQIVND, per germline (reference sequence). The CDR3 nucleotides read TGTGCCAGTAGTCGGGAGGGGGCGCGAAGCGGGGAGCTGTTTTTT. Translating it yields CASSREGARSGELFF.